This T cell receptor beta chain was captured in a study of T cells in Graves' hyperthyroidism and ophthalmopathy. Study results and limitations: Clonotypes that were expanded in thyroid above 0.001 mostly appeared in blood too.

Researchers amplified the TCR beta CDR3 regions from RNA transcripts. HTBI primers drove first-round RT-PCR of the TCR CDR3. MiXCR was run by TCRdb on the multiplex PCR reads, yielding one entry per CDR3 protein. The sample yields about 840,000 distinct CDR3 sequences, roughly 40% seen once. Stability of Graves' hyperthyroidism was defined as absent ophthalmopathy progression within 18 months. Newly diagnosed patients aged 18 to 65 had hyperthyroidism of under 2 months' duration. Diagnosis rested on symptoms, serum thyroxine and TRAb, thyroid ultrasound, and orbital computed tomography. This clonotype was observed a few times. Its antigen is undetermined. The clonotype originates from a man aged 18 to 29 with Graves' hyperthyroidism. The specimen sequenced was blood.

The chain's CDR3 is CASRQGSAAGANVLTF. CDR3 nucleotides: TGTGCCAGCAGACAGGGTTCCGCGGCCGGGGCCAACGTCCTGACTTTC. The V call is TRBV6-1, the J call TRBJ2-6; a weak D match, TRBD1 (6 bases). The germline V gene has CDR1 MNHNS and CDR2 SASEGT. Trimming shortened V by 6 bases and J by 4 bases, and 16 bases separated the two germline ends. This CDR3 spans 16 amino acids.